This TCR beta chain was documented in a study of technical replicates of blood from a few donors. Repertoires were generated with immunoSEQ multiplex PCR, while TCRdb's copy carries only in-frame clones and drops some. The sample gives tens of thousands of clones, roughly 90% of which show up once; about 5% is in the top ten. The V segment lost 2 bases and the J segment 4 bases; nucleotides outside the gene matches: 6. The germline CDR1 and CDR2 sequences are SGDLS and YYNGEE. The CDR3 consists of 15 residues. The V call is TRBV9, the J call TRBJ1-1; 9 bases align to TRBD1. The sequence was obtained from a human donor in good health. Some clones in this sample may be carry-over from other donors' samples. The sample comprised PBMCs. CDR3 nucleotide sequence: TGTGCCAGCAGCGTGGGGACAGGGTTGGGCACTGAAGCTTTCTTT. Amino acid sequence: CASSVGTGLGTEAFF. Looking up the rest from reference TRBV9 and TRBJ1-1 gives the full variable domain: DSGVTQTPKHLITATGQRVTLRCSPRSGDLSVYWYQQSLDQGLQFLIQYYNGEERAKGNILERFSAQQFPDLHSELNLSSLELGDSALYFCASSVGTGLGTEAFFGQGTRLTVV.